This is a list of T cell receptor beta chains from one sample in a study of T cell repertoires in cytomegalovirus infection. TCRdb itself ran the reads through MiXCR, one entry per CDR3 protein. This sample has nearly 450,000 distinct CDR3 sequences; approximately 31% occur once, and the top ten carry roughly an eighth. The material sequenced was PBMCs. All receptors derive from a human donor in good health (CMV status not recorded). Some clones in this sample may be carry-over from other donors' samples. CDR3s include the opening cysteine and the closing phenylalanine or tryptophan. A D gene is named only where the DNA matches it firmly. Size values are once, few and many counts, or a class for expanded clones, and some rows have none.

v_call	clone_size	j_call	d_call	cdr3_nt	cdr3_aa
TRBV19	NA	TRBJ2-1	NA	TGTGCCAGTAGTCTTCAGGGGTATGGTGAGCAGTTCTTC	CASSLQGYGEQFF
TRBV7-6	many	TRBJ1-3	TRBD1	TGTGCCAGCAGCGCCGGGACAGCCGGGCTTGGAAACACCATATATTTT	CASSAGTAGLGNTIYF
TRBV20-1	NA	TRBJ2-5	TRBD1	TGCAGTGTAATGGACAGGGTCGGAGAGACCCAGTACTTC	CSVMDRVGETQYF
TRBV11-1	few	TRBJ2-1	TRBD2	TGTGCCAGCAGCATCCCTAGCGGATCCTACAATGAGCAGTTCTTC	CASSIPSGSYNEQFF
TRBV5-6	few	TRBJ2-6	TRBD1	TGTGCCAGCAGCTTCCGACAGGGGGCTTACTCTGGGGCCAACGTCCTGACTTTC	CASSFRQGAYSGANVLTF
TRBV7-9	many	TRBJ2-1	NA	TGTGCCAGCACTTCCGGTTATGAGCAGTTCTTC	CASTSGYEQFF
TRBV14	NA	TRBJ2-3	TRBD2	TGTGCCAGCAGCCAGGTCGCAGCGGGGAACCAGTATTTT	CASSQVAAGNQYF
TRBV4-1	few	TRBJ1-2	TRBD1	TGCGCCAGCAGCCTTGGGTTTACCACAGGGGCTAACTATGGCTACACCTTC	CASSLGFTTGANYGYTF
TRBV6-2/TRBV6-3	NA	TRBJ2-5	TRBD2	TGTGCCAGCAGTTACTCCCCAGAGCTTACGGGACTAGCGGAAGAGACCCAGTACTTC	CASSYSPELTGLAEETQYF
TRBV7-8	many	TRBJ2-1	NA	TGTGCCAGCAGCTTGGTGGACCGTCCTAACAATGAGCAGTTCTTC	CASSLVDRPNNEQFF
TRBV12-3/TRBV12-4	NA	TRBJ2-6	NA	TGTGCCAGCAGTTTTGCAGCAGGCCACCTCTCTGGGGCCAACGTCCTGACTTTC	CASSFAAGHLSGANVLTF
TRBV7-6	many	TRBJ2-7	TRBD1	TGTGCCAGCAGCTCCACGGACAGGGACGAGCAGTACTTC	CASSSTDRDEQYF
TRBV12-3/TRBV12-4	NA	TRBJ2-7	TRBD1	TGTGCCAGCAGTTTATTTGGACAGGGGCCTCGAGAGCAGTACTTC	CASSLFGQGPREQYF
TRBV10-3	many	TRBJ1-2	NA	TGTGCCATCAGTGACGGGGATGGCTACACCTTC	CAISDGDGYTF
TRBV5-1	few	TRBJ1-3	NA	TGCGCCAGCAGCTTGGCCGGGGCCATGAGGGGAAACACCATATATTTT	CASSLAGAMRGNTIYF
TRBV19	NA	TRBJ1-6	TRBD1	TGTGCCAGTAGTCCCGGGACAGGAGTTTCACCCCTCCACTTT	CASSPGTGVSPLHF
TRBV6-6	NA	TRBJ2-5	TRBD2	TGTGCCAGCAGACCCGGGACTAGCGGGGGTCAGTACCAAGAGACCCAGTACTTC	CASRPGTSGGQYQETQYF
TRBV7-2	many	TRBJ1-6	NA	TGTGCCAGCAGCTGGACACGTGGTTATAATTCACCCCTCCACTTT	CASSWTRGYNSPLHF
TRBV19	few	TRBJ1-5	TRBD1	TGTGCCAGCACCGGACAGGATAGCAATCAGCCCCAGCATTTT	CASTGQDSNQPQHF
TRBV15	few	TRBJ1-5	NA	TGTGCCACCAGCAGGATAGATCAGCCCCAGCATTTT	CATSRIDQPQHF
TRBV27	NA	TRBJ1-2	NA	TGTGCCAGCAGTGCCCTTCTCGGTCTAGTTGGCTACACCTTC	CASSALLGLVGYTF
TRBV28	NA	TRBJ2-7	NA	TGTGCCAGCAGGCAAATCCGCAGCTCCTACGAGCAGTACTTC	CASRQIRSSYEQYF
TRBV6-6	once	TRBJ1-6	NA	TGTGCCAGCAGTTACGATGGGACACTCAGGCGATCACCCCTCCACTTT	CASSYDGTLRRSPLHF